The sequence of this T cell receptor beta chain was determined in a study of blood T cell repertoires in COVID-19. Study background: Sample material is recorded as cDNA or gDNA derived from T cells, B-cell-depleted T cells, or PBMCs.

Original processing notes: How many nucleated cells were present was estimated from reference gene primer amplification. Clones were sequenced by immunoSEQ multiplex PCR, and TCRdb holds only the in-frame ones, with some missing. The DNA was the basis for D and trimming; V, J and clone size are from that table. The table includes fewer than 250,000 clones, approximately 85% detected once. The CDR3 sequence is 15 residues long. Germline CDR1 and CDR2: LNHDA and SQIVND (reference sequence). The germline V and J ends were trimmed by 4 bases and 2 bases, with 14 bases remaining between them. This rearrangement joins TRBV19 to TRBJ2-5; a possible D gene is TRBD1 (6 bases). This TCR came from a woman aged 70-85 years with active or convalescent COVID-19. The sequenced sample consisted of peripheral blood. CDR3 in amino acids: CASSTGQILQETQYF. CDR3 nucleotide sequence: TGTGCCAGTAGTACCGGACAGATCCTACAAGAGACCCAGTACTTC. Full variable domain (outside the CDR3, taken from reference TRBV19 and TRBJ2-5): DGGITQSPKYLFRKEGQNVTLSCEQNLNHDAMYWYRQDPGQGLRLIYYSQIVNDFQKGDIAEGYSVSREKKESFPLTVTSAQKNPTAFYLCASSTGQILQETQYFGPGTRLLVL.